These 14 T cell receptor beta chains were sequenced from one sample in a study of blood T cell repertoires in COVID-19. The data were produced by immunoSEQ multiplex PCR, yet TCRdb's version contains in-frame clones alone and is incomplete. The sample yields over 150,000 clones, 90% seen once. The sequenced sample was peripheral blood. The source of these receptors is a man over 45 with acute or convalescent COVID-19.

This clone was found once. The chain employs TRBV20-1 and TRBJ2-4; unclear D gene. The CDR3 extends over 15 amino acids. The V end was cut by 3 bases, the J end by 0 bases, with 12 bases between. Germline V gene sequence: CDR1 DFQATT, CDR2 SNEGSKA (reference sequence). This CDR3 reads CSASFARLAKNIQYF. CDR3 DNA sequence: TGCAGTGCTAGTTTCGCCCGACTAGCCAAAAACATTCAGTACTTC.

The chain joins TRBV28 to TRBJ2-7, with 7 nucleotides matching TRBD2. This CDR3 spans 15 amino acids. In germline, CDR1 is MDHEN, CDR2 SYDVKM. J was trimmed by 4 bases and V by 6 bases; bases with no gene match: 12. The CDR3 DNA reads TGTGCCAGCAGCCTCCTGGGAGGGGCTTCATACGAGCAGTACTTC. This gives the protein CASSLLGGASYEQYF.

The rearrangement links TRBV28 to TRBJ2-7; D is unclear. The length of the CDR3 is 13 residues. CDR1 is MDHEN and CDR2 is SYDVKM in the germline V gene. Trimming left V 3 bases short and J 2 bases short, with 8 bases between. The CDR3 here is CASSLRQAYEQYF. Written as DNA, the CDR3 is TGTGCCAGCAGTTTGCGTCAGGCCTACGAGCAGTACTTC.

This CDR3 is CASSLAGTNEKLFF. The DNA for the CDR3 is TGTGCCAGCAGTTTGGCAGGAACTAATGAAAAACTGTTTTTT. V is TRBV28 and J is TRBJ1-4; D is unresolved. Germline-derived CDR1 and CDR2 are MDHEN and SYDVKM. This CDR3 region has 14 residues. V was clipped by 3 bases and J by 1 base, with 6 bases between them. Combining the CDR3 with reference TRBV28 and TRBJ1-4 gives the whole variable domain DVKVTQSSRYLVKRTGEKVFLECVQDMDHENMFWYRQDPGLGLRLIYFSYDVKMKEKGDIPEGYSVSREKKERFSLILESASTNQTSMYLCASSLAGTNEKLFFGSGTQLSVL.

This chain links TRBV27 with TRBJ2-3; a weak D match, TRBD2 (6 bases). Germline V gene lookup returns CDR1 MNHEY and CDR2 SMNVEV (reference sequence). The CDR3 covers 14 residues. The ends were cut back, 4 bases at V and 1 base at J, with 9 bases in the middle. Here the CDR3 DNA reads TGTGCCAGCAGTTGGGGAGGTGGCACAGATACGCAGTATTTT. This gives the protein CASSWGGGTDTQYF.

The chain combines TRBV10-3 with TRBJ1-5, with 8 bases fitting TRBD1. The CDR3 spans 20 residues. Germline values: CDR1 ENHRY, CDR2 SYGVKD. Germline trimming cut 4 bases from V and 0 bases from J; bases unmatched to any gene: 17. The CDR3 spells CAISVRDRGTRINSNQPQHF. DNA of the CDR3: TGTGCCATCAGTGTCAGAGACAGGGGCACCCGAATTAATAGCAATCAGCCCCAGCATTTT.

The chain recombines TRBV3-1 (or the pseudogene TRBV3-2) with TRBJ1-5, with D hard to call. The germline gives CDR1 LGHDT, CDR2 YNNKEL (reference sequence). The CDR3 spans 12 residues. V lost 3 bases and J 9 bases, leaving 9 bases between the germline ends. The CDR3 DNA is TGTGCCAGCAGCCACGCAGATCGGCCCCAGCATTTT. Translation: CASSHADRPQHF.

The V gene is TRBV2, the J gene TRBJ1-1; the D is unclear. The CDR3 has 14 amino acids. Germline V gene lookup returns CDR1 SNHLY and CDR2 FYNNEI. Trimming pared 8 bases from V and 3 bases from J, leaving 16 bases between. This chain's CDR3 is CASSSEAFHTEAFF. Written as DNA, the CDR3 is TGTGCCAGCTCATCGGAGGCGTTTCACACTGAAGCTTTCTTT.

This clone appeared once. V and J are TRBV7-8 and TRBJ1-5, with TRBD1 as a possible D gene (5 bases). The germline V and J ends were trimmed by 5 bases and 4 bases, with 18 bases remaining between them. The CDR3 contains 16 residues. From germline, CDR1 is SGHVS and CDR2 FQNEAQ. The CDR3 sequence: CASSLLLRGGNQPQHF. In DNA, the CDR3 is TGTGCCAGCAGCCTTCTCCTAAGGGGAGGGAATCAGCCCCAGCATTTT.

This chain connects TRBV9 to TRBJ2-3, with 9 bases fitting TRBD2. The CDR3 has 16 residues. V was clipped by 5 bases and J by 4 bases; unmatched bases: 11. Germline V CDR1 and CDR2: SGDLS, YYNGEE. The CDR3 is CASSPGVQRGADTQYF. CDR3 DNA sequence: TGTGCCAGCAGTCCGGGGGTCCAGCGGGGGGCAGATACGCAGTATTTT.

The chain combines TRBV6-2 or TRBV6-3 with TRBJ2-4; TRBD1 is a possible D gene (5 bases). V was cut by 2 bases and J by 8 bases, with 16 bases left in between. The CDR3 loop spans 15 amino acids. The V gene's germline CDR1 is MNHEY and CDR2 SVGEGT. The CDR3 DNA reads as TGTGCCAGCAGTTACAGTCCTTGGGGCCCCGACATTCAGTACTTC. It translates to CASSYSPWGPDIQYF.

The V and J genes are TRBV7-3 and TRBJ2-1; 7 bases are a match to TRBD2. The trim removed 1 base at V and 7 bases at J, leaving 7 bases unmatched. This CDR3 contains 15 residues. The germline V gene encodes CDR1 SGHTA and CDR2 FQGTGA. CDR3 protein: CASSLNSGTINEQFF. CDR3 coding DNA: TGTGCCAGCAGCTTAAACTCCGGGACTATAAATGAGCAGTTCTTC.

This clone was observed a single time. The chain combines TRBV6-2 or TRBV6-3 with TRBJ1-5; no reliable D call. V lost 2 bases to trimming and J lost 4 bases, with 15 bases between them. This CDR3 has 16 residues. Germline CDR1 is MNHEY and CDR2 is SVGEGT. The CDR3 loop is CASSYAGSLRNQPQHF. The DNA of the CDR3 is TGTGCCAGCAGTTACGCAGGATCCCTTCGAAATCAGCCCCAGCATTTT.

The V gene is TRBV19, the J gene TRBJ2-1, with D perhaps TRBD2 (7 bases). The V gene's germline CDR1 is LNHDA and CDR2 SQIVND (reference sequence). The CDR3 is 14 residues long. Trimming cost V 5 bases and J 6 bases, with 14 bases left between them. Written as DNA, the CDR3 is TGTGCCAGTAGTCAACAGAGGGGGGGCAATGAGCAGTTCTTC. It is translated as CASSQQRGGNEQFF.